This TCR beta chain was identified during a study of beta chain features in type 1 diabetes. Study conclusions and caveats: There was a moderate but significant shortening of TCRB CDR3s in all four CD4+ subsets of Type 1 diabetes patients.

This clone was detected only a few times. The antigen is undetermined. This CDR3 comprises 14 residues. Germline V gene data show CDR1 as LNHNV and CDR2 as YYDKDF (reference sequence). The germline V and J ends were trimmed by 1 base and 3 bases, with 9 bases remaining between them. The entirety of the isolated RNA underwent reverse transcription, so expressed TCRB transcripts were sequenced. The method was immunoSEQ multiplex PCR; TCRdb's version includes in-frame clones alone and lacks a portion of them. The repertoire consists of hundreds of thousands of clones, with about an eighth occurring once and the leading ten covering 0.02% to 0.025%.

Source material: naive CD4+ T cells from blood. This chain links TRBV15 with TRBJ1-2, with D unclear. This clonotype was obtained from a man between 18 and 29 years old with type 1 diabetes. For the CDR3, the DNA is TGTGCCACCAGCAGAGCCGGGAAGGACTATGGCTACACCTTC. It specifies CATSRAGKDYGYTF.